This record looks at one TCR beta chain sequence and its context. Its specificity is not known. The data stem from a study of T-cell memory formation after mild COVID-19. Each CDR3 protein gets one entry after TCRdb re-called the 5' RACE reads with MiXCR. The sample consists of about 300,000 distinct CDR3 sequences, roughly 21% of them appearing once. Study-wide results and caveats: The study found balanced CD4/CD8 in clones contracting day 15 to 85 and a CD4+ lean in later expanders. Confirmation of SARS-CoV-2 specificity was lacking for second-wave clones peaking day 37. Those CD4+ clones that contracted were mainly in CM and EM (CD8+ ones in EMRA). Within pre-infection memory, some responding clones were found, suggesting cross-reactive memory joined.

Trimming took 6 bases from V and 5 from J; bases not matched to a gene: 13. The CDR3 has 15 amino acids. From germline, CDR1 is DFQATT and CDR2 SNEGSKA (reference sequence). This sequence originates from a man aged 18 to 30 who had mild COVID-19 (a few samples of this study predate the infection). Cell type and time point are not known. Sequenced sample: PBMCs or a T cell subset sorted from them (not recorded which). The rearrangement uses TRBV20-1 and TRBJ2-3, with 8 bases fitting TRBD2. The CDR3 region has the DNA TGCAGTGCCCCTGTTCTGGCGGGGGGAGGAGATACGCAGTATTTT. Translating it yields CSAPVLAGGGDTQYF.